These T cell receptor beta chains were read from a single sample in a study of blood T cells in healthy people across ages. From the 5' RACE reads, TCRdb called clonotypes with MiXCR, one entry per CDR3 protein. The profile covers fewer than 900,000 distinct CDR3 sequences, with roughly 47% appearing a single time and 20% to 25% taken by the ten largest. The material sequenced was blood. These receptor sequences come from a woman in her sixties or seventies in good health. Both conserved end residues are part of each CDR3. The D gene is left open where the match is weak. The size field is filled for only some rows; it gives once, few, many or a size class.

V gene	clone size	D gene	J gene	CDR3 length	CDR3 protein	CDR3 DNA
TRBV20-1	-	-	TRBJ2-7	12	CSARDRWYEQYF	TGCAGTGCCAGGGACCGTTGGTACGAGCAGTACTTC
TRBV9	-	TRBD1	TRBJ2-7	15	CASSVEGTGYHEQYF	TGTGCCAGCAGCGTAGAAGGGACAGGGTACCACGAGCAGTACTTC
TRBV12-3/TRBV12-4	many	TRBD1	TRBJ2-7	14	CASNQQGGRYEQYF	TGTGCCAGCAACCAACAGGGGGGAAGGTACGAGCAGTACTTC
TRBV5-1	few	TRBD1	TRBJ2-5	16	CASSLEATGGQETQYF	TGCGCCAGCAGCTTAGAGGCGACAGGGGGGCAAGAGACCCAGTACTTC
TRBV24-1	-	TRBD1	TRBJ2-1	15	CATSDATGGDNEQFF	TGTGCCACCAGTGATGCGACAGGGGGAGATAATGAGCAGTTCTTC
TRBV3-1	few	TRBD1	TRBJ1-4	14	CASSPQGEGEKLFF	TGTGCCAGCAGCCCACAGGGGGAAGGTGAAAAACTGTTTTTT
TRBV3-1	-	-	TRBJ1-2	17	CASSQDGGIRMGYGYTF	TGTGCCAGCAGCCAAGATGGCGGGATAAGGATGGGCTATGGCTACACCTTT
TRBV6-6	few	-	TRBJ1-2	16	CASSYSAGRSTYGYTF	TGTGCCAGCAGTTACTCTGCCGGACGGTCTACTTATGGCTACACCTTC
TRBV5-1	once	-	TRBJ2-7	12	CASSLDSVVQYF	TGCGCCAGCAGCCTGGATTCAGTCGTGCAGTACTTC
TRBV4-2	-	-	TRBJ1-1	15	CASSQEGGPNTEAFF	TGTGCCAGCAGCCAAGAAGGGGGTCCGAACACTGAAGCTTTCTTT
TRBV4-3	-	-	TRBJ2-1	13	CASSQARYYEQFF	TGCGCCAGCAGCCAAGCCCGGTACTATGAGCAGTTCTTC
TRBV27	few	TRBD2	TRBJ2-1	14	CASSLSPRLARQFF	TGTGCCAGCAGTTTATCGCCGAGACTAGCCAGACAGTTCTTC
TRBV20-1	-	TRBD2	TRBJ2-1	14	CSARWAGGYNEQFF	TGCAGTGCTAGGTGGGCGGGGGGGTACAATGAGCAGTTCTTC
TRBV6-6	few	TRBD1	TRBJ1-1	12	CASRTGSGEAFF	TGTGCCAGCAGGACAGGGTCGGGTGAAGCTTTCTTT
TRBV20-1	few	-	TRBJ1-1	15	CSARVDPSMNTEAFF	TGCAGTGCTAGAGTCGATCCCTCCATGAACACTGAAGCTTTCTTT
TRBV11-2	-	-	TRBJ2-7	16	CASSSQGGTGTREQYF	TGTGCCAGCAGCTCCCAAGGGGGGACTGGAACTCGCGAGCAGTACTTC
TRBV20-1	few	-	TRBJ1-2	12	CSALVPNYGYTF	TGCAGTGCCCTAGTACCTAACTATGGCTACACCTTC
TRBV15	-	TRBD1	TRBJ2-7	15	CATSPRTGIPYEQYF	TGTGCCACCAGTCCTCGGACAGGGATTCCCTACGAGCAGTACTTC
TRBV7-3	-	TRBD1	TRBJ2-2	16	CASSLTGTENTGELFF	TGTGCCAGCAGCTTAACGGGGACAGAGAACACCGGGGAGCTGTTTTTT
TRBV9	-	TRBD1	TRBJ2-1	18	CASSVDSRGLSSYNEQFF	TGTGCCAGCAGCGTAGATAGCAGGGGGCTAAGCTCCTACAATGAGCAGTTCTTC
TRBV20-1	-	TRBD2	TRBJ2-7	11	CSARVAGEQYF	TGCAGTGCTAGAGTAGCGGGTGAGCAGTACTTC
TRBV3-1	few	-	TRBJ2-1	15	CASSQRGALYNEQFF	TGTGCCAGCAGCCAAAGAGGGGCCCTTTACAATGAGCAGTTCTTC
TRBV2	few	TRBD1	TRBJ1-5	15	CASSVGQGAGQPQHF	TGTGCCAGCAGTGTGGGACAGGGGGCCGGTCAGCCCCAGCATTTT
TRBV20-1	-	-	TRBJ2-4	13	CSAPETGGNIQYF	TGCAGTGCCCCCGAGACAGGAGGAAACATTCAGTACTTC
TRBV11-3	-	-	TRBJ2-2	16	CASSLESGSNTGELFF	TGTGCCAGCAGCTTAGAGTCTGGGTCGAACACCGGGGAGCTGTTTTTT
TRBV18	-	-	TRBJ1-6	15	CASHEGTAYNSPLHF	TGTGCCAGCCACGAGGGGACGGCTTATAATTCACCCCTCCACTTT
TRBV20-1	-	TRBD2	TRBJ2-1	15	CSAIEGAGTYNERFF	TGCAGTGCTATCGAAGGAGCGGGAACTTACAATGAGCGGTTCTTC
TRBV20-1	-	TRBD1	TRBJ1-5	15	CSARDHRGGNQPQHF	TGCAGTGCTAGAGATCACAGGGGTGGCAATCAGCCCCAGCATTTT
TRBV20-1	-	TRBD2	TRBJ2-1	17	CSARADRTSGRHNEQFF	TGCAGTGCTAGGGCCGACAGGACTAGCGGGAGGCACAATGAGCAGTTCTTC
TRBV7-2	many	-	TRBJ1-4	14	CASSQTMANEKLFF	TGTGCCAGCAGCCAGACGATGGCTAATGAAAAACTGTTTTTT
TRBV29-1	many	TRBD1	TRBJ2-1	14	CSQRQGKAYNEQFF	TGCAGCCAAAGACAGGGTAAAGCCTACAATGAGCAGTTCTTC
TRBV6-2/TRBV6-3	-	-	TRBJ1-5	16	CASSYSKGLPNQPQHF	TGTGCCAGCAGTTACTCGAAGGGGCTTCCTAATCAGCCCCAGCATTTT
TRBV7-2	-	-	TRBJ1-4	13	CASSQRYNEKLFF	TGTGCCAGCAGCCAACGCTATAATGAAAAACTGTTTTTT
TRBV7-3	few	-	TRBJ1-1	15	CASSSSEIGSGRAFF	TGTGCCAGCAGCTCCTCCGAAATTGGGTCAGGCCGAGCTTTCTTT
TRBV7-6	-	-	TRBJ2-1	13	CASSFQTNNEQFF	TGTGCCAGCAGCTTCCAGACAAACAATGAGCAGTTCTTC
TRBV28	once	TRBD2	TRBJ2-7	13	CATREDHAYEQYF	TGTGCCACCCGGGAGGACCATGCCTACGAGCAGTACTTC
TRBV5-6	-	-	TRBJ2-5	16	CASSLYQEYPAETQYF	TGTGCCAGCAGCTTGTATCAAGAGTATCCGGCGGAGACCCAGTACTTC
TRBV11-1	once	-	TRBJ2-7	16	CASSLAGNPISYEQYF	TGTGCCAGCAGCTTAGCGGGGAACCCAATCTCCTACGAGCAGTACTTC
TRBV2	-	-	TRBJ2-3	15	CASTRGTAIVDTQYF	TGTGCCAGCACAAGGGGAACAGCTATAGTAGATACGCAGTATTTT
TRBV5-1	once	TRBD2	TRBJ2-1	17	CASSGRTSGGVYNEQFF	TGCGCCAGCAGCGGTAGGACTAGCGGGGGAGTCTACAATGAGCAGTTCTTC